The T cell receptor beta chain described here comes from a study of blood T cells in healthy people across ages. Trimming removed 5 bases at V and 4 bases at J, with 16 bases between. The CDR3 totals 15 residues. The V gene's germline CDR1 is SEHNR and CDR2 FQNEAQ (reference sequence). Using a J-beta primer mix together with a sample-barcoded 5' primer, a second PCR was run for roughly 7 to 12 cycles. A single record per CDR3 protein comes from TCRdb applying MiXCR to the 5' RACE reads. This table has about 930,000 distinct CDR3 sequences, 25% to 30% appearing once. This clonotype was seen a few times. These data also formed part of another study, on T cells of mothers and their children.

Sequencing was carried out using blood. The rearrangement joins TRBV7-9 to TRBJ2-3, with D unresolved. The clonotype originates from a woman in her forties in good health. CDR3 bases: TGTGCCAGCAGCGCCGGAACCGGAGTGCCAGATACGCAGTATTTT. It yields the protein CASSAGTGVPDTQYF.